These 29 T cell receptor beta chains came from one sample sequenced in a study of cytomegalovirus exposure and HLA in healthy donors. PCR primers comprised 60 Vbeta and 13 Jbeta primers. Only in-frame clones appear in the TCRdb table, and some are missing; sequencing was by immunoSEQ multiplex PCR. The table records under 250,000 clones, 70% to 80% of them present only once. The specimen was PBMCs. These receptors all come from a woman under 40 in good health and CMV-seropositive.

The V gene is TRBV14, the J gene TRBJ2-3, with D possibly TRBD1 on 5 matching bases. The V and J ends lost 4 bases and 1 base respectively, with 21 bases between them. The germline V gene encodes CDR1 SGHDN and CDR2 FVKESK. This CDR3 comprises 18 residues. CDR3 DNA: TGTGCCAGCAGCCCGCTACCCCAGACAGTTTGGGGCACAGATACGCAGTATTTT. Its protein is CASSPLPQTVWGTDTQYF.

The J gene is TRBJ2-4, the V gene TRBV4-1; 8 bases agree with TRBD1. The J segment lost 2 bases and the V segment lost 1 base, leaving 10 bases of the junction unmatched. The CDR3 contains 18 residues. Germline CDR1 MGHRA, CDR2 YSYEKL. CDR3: CASSQGNQGARSKNIQYF. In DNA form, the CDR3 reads TGCGCCAGCAGCCAAGGAAATCAGGGGGCTAGGTCCAAAAACATTCAGTACTTC.

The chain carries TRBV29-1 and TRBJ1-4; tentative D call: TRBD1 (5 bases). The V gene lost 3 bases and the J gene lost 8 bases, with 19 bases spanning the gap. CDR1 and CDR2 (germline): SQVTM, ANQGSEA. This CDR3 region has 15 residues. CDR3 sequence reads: CSVDEGPGGREKLFF. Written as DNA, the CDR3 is TGCAGCGTTGATGAGGGGCCGGGAGGTCGGGAAAAACTGTTTTTT.

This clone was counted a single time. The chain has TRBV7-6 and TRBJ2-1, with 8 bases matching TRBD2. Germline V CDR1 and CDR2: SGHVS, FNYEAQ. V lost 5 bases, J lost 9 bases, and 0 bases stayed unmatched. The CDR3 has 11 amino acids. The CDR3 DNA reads TGTGCCAGCAGCCGGGGGGGTGAGCAGTTCTTC. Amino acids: CASSRGGEQFF.

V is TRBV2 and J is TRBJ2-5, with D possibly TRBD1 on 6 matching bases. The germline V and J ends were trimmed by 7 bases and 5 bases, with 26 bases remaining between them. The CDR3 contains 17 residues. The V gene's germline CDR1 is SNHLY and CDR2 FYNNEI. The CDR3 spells CASIGTTKRGVQETQYF. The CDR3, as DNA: TGTGCCAGCATCGGGACAACGAAAAGAGGGGTACAGGAGACCCAGTACTTC.

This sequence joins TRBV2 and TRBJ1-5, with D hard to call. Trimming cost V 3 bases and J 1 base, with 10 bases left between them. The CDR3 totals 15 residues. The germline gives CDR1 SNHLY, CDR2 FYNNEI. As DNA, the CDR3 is TGTGCCAGCAGTGATGATGGACTGAGCAATCAGCCCCAGCATTTT. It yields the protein CASSDDGLSNQPQHF.

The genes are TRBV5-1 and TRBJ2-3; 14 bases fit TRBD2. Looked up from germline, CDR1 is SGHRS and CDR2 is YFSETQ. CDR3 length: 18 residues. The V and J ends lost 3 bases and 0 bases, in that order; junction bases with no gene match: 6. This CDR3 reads CASSSGTSGRSSTDTQYF. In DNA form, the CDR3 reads TGCGCCAGCAGCTCCGGGACTAGCGGGAGATCGAGCACAGATACGCAGTATTTT.

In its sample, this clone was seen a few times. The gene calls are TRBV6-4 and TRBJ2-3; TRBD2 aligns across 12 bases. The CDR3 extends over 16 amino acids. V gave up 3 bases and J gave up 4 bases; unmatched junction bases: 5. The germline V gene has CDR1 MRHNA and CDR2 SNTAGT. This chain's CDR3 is CASSESGLAGADTQYF. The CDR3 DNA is TGTGCCAGCAGTGAGTCGGGACTAGCGGGTGCAGATACGCAGTATTTT.

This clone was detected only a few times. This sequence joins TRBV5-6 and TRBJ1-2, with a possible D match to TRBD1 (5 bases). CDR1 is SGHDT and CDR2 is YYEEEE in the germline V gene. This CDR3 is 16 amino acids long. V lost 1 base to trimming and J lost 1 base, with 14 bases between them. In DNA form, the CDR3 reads TGTGCCAGCAGCTTGCGCCGCCTACAGGATAACTATGGCTACACCTTC. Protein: CASSLRRLQDNYGYTF.

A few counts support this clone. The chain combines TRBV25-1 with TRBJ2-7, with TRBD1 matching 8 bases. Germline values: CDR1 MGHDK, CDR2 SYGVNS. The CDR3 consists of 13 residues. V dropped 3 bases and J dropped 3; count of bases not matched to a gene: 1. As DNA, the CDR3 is TGTGCCAGCAGTGACAGGGGGCTCTACGAGCAGTACTTC. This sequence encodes CASSDRGLYEQYF.

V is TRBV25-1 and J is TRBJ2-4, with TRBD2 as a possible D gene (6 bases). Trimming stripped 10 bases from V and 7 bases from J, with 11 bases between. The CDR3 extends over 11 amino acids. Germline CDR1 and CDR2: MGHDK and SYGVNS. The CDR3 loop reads CATGLYNIQYF. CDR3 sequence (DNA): TGTGCCACGGGACTGTATAACATTCAGTACTTC.

The CDR3, as DNA: TGTGCTAGTGGTTTGACAGGGGGTAGGTACGAGCAGTACTTC. This gives the protein CASGLTGGRYEQYF. This chain uses TRBV12-5 with TRBJ2-7; 8 positions match TRBD1. V lost 2 bases and J lost 4; bases outside the gene matches: 4. CDR1 and CDR2 (germline): LGHNT, FRNRAP. The CDR3 length is 14 residues.

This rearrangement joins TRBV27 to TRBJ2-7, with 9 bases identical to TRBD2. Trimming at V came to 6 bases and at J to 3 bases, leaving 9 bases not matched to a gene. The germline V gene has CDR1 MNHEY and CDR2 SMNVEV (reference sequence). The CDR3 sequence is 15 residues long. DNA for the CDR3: TGTGCCAGCAGCCTTGCGGGAGGGCCTCTCTACGAGCAGTACTTC. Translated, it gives CASSLAGGPLYEQYF.

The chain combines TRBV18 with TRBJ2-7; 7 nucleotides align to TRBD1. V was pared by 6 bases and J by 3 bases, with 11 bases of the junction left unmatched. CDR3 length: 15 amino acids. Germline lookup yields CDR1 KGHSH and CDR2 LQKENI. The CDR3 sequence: CASSPARTGYYEQYF. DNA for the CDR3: TGTGCCAGCTCCCCAGCCCGGACAGGCTACTACGAGCAGTACTTC.

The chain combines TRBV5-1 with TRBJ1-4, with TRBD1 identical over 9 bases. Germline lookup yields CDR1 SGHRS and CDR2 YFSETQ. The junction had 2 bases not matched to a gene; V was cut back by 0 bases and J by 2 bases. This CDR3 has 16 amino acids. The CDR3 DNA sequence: TGCGCCAGCAGCTTGGACGGGACAGGGACTAATGAAAAACTGTTTTTT. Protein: CASSLDGTGTNEKLFF.

The CDR3 spells CASSLGGRGLGNTIYF. DNA for the CDR3: TGTGCCAGCAGCTTAGGGGGCAGGGGGCTCGGAAACACCATATATTTT. The V gene is TRBV7-9, the J gene TRBJ1-3, with TRBD1 matching over 8 bases. Germline CDR1 reads SEHNR; CDR2 reads FQNEAQ (reference sequence). The CDR3 contains 16 residues. V lost 1 base to trimming and J lost 4 bases; unmatched junction nucleotides: 6.

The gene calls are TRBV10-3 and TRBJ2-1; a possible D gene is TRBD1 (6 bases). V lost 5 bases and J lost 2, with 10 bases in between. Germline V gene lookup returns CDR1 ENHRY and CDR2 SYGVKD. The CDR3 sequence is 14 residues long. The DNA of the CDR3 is TGTGCCATCAGTCCCCGGGACACCTACAATGAGCAGTTCTTC. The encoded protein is CAISPRDTYNEQFF.

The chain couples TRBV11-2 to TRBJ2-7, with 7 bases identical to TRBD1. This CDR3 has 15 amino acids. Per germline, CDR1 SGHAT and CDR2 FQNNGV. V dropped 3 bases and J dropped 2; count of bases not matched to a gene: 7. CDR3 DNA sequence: TGTGCCAGCAGCTTGGGACCGACAGGGCCCTACGAGCAGTACTTC. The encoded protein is CASSLGPTGPYEQYF. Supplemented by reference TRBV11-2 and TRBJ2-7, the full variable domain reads EAGVAQSPRYKIIEKRQSVAFWCNPISGHATLYWYQQILGQGPKLLIQFQNNGVVDDSQLPKDRFSAERLKGVDSTLKIQPAKLEDSAVYLCASSLGPTGPYEQYFGPGTRLTVT.

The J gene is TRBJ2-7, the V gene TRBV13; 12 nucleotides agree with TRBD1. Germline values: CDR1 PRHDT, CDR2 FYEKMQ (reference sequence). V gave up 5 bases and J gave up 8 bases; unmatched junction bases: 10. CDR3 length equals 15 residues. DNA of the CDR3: TGTGCCAGCAGCCGTCGCGGGACAGGGGGCGCGAAGCAGTACTTC. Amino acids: CASSRRGTGGAKQYF.

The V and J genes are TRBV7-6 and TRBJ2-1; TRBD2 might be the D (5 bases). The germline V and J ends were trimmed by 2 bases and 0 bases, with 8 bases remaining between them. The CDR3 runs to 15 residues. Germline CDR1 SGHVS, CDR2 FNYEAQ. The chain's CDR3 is CASSLSGSSYNEQFF. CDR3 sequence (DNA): TGTGCCAGCAGCTTATCGGGGAGCTCCTACAATGAGCAGTTCTTC. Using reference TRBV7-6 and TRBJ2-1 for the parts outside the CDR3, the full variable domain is GAGVSQSPRYKVTKRGQDVALRCDPISGHVSLYWYRQALGQGPEFLTYFNYEAQQDKSGLPNDRFSAERPEGSISTLTIQRTEQRDSAMYRCASSLSGSSYNEQFFGPGTRLTVL.

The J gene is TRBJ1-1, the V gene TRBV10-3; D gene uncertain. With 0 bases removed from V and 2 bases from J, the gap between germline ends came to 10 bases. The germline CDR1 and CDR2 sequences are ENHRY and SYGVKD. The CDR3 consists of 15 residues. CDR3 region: CAISESVPGNTEAFF. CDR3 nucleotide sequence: TGTGCCATCAGTGAGTCTGTGCCAGGAAACACTGAAGCTTTCTTT.

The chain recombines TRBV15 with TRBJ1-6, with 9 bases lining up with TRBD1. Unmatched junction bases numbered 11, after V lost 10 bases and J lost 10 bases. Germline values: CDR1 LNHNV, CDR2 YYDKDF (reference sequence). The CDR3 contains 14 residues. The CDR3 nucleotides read TGTGCCATAACTCCGGGACAGGGAAGATCACCCCTCCACTTT. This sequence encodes CAITPGQGRSPLHF.

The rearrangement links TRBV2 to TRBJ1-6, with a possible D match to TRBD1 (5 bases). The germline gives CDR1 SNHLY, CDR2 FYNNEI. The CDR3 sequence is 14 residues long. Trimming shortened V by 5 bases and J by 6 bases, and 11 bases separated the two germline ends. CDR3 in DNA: TGTGCCAGCAGTTTCCAGGGTGCTAATTCACCCCTCCACTTT. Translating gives CASSFQGANSPLHF.

The chain's CDR3 is CASRLPGRAGEAFF. CDR3 DNA: TGTGCCAGCAGACTCCCGGGGAGGGCGGGTGAAGCTTTCTTT. The genes are TRBV7-2 and TRBJ1-1; D gene uncertain. V shed 6 bases and J shed 7 bases, with 18 bases lying between them. Germline V gene data show CDR1 as SGHTA and CDR2 as FQGNSA. This CDR3 region has 14 residues.

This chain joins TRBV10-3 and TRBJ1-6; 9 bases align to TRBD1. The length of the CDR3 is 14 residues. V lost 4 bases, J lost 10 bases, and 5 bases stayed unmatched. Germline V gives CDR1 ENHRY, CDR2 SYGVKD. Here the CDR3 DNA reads TGTGCCATCAGTGGCCGGGACAGGGACTCACCCCTCCACTTT. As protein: CAISGRDRDSPLHF.

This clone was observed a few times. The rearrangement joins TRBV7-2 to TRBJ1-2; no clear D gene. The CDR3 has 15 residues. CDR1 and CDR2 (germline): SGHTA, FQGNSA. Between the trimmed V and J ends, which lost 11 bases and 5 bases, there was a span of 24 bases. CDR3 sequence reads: CASSRSRVVRYGYTF. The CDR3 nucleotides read TGTGCCTCTAGCAGGTCGCGGGTCGTAAGATATGGCTACACCTTC.

CDR3 residues: CASSDDPIAVEQFF. The CDR3, as DNA: TGTGCCAGCAGTGACGATCCTATAGCTGTTGAGCAGTTCTTC. This chain links TRBV25-1 with TRBJ2-1, with D uncertain. This CDR3 is built from 14 residues. V lost 3 bases to trimming and J lost 9 bases, with 15 bases between them. CDR1 is MGHDK and CDR2 is SYGVNS in the germline V gene. The entire variable domain, with the rest obtained from reference TRBV25-1 and TRBJ2-1, is as follows: EADIYQTPRYLVIGTGKKITLECSQTMGHDKMYWYQQDPGMELHLIHYSYGVNSTEKGDLSSESTVSRIRTEHFPLTLESARPSHTSQYLCASSDDPIAVEQFFGPGTRLTVL.

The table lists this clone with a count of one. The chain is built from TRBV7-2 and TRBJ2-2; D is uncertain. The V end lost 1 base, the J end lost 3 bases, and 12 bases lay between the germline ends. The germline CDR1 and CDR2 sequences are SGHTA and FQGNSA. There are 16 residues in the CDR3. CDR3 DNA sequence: TGTGCCAGCAGCTTAGTGCTATCCCGGGACACCGGGGAGCTGTTTTTT. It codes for CASSLVLSRDTGELFF. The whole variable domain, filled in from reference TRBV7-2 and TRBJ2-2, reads GAGVSQSPSNKVTEKGKDVELRCDPISGHTALYWYRQSLGQGLEFLIYFQGNSAPDKSGLPSDRFSAERTGGSVSTLTIQRTQQEDSAVYLCASSLVLSRDTGELFFGEGSRLTVL.

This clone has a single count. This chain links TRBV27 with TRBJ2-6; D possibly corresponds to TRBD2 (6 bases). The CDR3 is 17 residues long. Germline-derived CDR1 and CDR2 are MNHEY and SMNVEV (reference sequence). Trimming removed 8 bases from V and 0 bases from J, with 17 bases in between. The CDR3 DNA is TGTGCCAGCGGGGACTCCCTATGGGGCTCTGGGGCCAACGTCCTGACTTTC. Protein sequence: CASGDSLWGSGANVLTF. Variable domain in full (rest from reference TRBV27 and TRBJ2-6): EAQVTQNPRYLITVTGKKLTVTCSQNMNHEYMSWYRQDPGLGLRQIYYSMNVEVTDKGDVPEGYKVSRKEKRNFPLILESPSPNQTSLYFCASGDSLWGSGANVLTFGAGSRLTVL.